This T cell receptor (beta chain) was sequenced for a study of cytomegalovirus exposure and HLA in healthy donors. The primer mix had 60 Vbeta and 13 Jbeta primers. Repertoires were generated with immunoSEQ multiplex PCR, while TCRdb's copy carries only in-frame clones and drops some. The profile shows under 130,000 clones, approximately 73% of them singletons. The germline V gene has CDR1 SGHTS and CDR2 YDEGEE. The V and J ends lost 4 bases and 7 bases, in that order; junction bases with no gene match: 7. There are 14 residues in the CDR3. The sequencing input was PBMCs. V and J are TRBV5-8 and TRBJ1-2; TRBD1 matches 10 bases. This TCR came from a woman younger than 30 in good health and CMV-seropositive. The CDR3 loop is CASSTTGGGFGYTF. In nucleotides, the CDR3 is TGTGCCAGCAGCACGACAGGGGGCGGCTTTGGCTACACCTTC.